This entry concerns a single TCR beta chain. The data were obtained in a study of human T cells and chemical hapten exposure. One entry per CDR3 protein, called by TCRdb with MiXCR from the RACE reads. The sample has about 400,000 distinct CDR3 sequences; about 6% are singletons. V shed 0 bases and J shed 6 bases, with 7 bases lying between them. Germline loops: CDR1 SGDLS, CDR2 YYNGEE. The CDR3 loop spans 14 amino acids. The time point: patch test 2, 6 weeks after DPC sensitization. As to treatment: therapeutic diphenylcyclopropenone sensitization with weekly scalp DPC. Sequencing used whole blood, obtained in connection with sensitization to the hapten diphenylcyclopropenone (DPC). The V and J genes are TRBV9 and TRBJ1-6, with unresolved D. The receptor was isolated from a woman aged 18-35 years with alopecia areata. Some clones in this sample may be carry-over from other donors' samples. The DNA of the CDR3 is TGTGCCAGCAGCGTAGAATCATTTAATTCACCCCTCCACTTT. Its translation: CASSVESFNSPLHF.